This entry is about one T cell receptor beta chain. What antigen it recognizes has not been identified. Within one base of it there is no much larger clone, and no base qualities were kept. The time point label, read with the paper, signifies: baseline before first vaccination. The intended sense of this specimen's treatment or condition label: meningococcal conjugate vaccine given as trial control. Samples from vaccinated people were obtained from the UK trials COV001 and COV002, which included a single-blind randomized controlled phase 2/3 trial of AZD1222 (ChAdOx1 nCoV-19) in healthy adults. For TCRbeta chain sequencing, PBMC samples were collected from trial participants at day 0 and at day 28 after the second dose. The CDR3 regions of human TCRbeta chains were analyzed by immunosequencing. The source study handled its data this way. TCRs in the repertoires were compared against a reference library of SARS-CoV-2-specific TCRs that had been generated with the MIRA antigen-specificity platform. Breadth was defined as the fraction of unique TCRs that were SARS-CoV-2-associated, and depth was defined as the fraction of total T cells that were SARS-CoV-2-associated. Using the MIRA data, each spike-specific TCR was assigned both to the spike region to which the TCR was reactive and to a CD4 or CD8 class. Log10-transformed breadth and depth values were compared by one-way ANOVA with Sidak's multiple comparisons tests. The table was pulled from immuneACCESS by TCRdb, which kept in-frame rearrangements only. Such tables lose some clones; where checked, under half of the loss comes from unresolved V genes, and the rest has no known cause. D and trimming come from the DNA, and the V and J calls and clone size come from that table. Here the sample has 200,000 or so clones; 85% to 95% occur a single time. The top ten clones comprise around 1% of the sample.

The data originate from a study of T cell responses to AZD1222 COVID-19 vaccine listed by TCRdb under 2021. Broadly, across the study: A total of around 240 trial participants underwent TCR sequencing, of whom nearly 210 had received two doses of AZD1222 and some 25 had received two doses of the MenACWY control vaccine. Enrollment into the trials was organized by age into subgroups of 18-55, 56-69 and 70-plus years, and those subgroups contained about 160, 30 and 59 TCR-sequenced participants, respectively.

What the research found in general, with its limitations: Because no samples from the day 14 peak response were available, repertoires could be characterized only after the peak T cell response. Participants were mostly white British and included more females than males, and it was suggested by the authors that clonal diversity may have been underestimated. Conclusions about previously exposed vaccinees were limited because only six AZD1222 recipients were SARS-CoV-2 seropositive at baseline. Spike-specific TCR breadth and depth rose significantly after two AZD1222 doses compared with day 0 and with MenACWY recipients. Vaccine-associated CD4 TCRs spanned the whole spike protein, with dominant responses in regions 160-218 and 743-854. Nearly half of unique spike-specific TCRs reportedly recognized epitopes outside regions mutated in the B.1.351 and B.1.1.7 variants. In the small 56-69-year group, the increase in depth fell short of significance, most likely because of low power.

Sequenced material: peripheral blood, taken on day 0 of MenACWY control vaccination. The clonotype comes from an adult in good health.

The sequenced DNA: TGTGCCAGCAGCCACGGGACAGGGGCAGGCGAAAAACTGTTTTTT. Its protein is CASSHGTGAGEKLFF. The rearrangement combines TRBV6-5 with TRBJ1-4; TRBD1 aligns with 10 central bases. From cysteine to phenylalanine, the CDR3 is 15 amino acids long. CDR3 DNA is the only sequence kept; it has 45 bases, read in frame from the first base. V and J are trimmed by 6 bases and 8 bases, and the gene matches miss 9 bases of the junction. CDR1 MNHEY and CDR2 SVGAGI were looked up in the germline V gene.